This TCR beta chain was documented in a study of cytomegalovirus exposure and HLA in healthy donors (dated by TCRdb to 2016 to 2017). Background on the whole study: The approximately 710 repertoires of the first cohort and the 95 to 150 validation repertoires were produced on the same platform, according to a later analysis. The study aimed to test whether cataloging public T cell receptors could reveal signatures of past pathogen exposure. Along with the approximately 700-subject first cohort, a separate validation cohort of 120 different subjects was used. High-throughput TCR immunosequencing, statistical association of individual TCRs with disease status, and machine learning were combined to predict cytomegalovirus infection status. What the study reported, not specific to this receptor: Subsequent analysis determined that TCRs grouped into clusters in the first cohort also showed a tendency toward co-occurrence across the 130 or so validation repertoires, and 94% of cluster scores exceeded 0. The authors suggested that the approach could potentially be extended to other disease states and immunological phenotypes. In vitro tests confirmed that a few of the cytomegalovirus-associated TCR beta chains recognize cytomegalovirus antigens. All 120 or so repertoires were used to score co-occurrence in the validation cohort in a later analysis, because that analysis had no HLA typing for the cohort. The study listed approximately 150 TCR beta chains as associated with cytomegalovirus. Most TCR sequences were observed very rarely across donors, whereas some public TCRs were present in many individuals. The classifier was reported to diagnose cytomegalovirus status with high specificity and sensitivity in both the original cohort and the validation cohort.

Concerning this clone itself: Its antigen is not yet known. Qualities for individual bases were not recorded, and no much larger clone is one base off. Other DNA sequences in the sample encode the same CDR3.

The CDR3 covers 15 residues, taking in both the cysteine and the phenylalanine. Only CDR3 DNA remains: 45 bases, in frame from the first base. The CDR1 and CDR2 encoded by the germline V gene are SGHTA and FQGNSA. V has 3 bases trimmed and J has 0 bases trimmed; junction bases matching no gene number 0. Donors formed part of the validation cohort, which comprised over a hundred subjects and was distinct from the first cohort of 690 or so subjects. Library preparation was by the immunoSEQ multiplex PCR assay. Regarding the original processing steps: A statistical classification framework was built for diagnosing cytomegalovirus status from the catalog of TCR beta chain sequences. The clones in this table, taken by TCRdb from immuneACCESS, are in-frame only. Not every clone is retained; where verified, under half of the shortfall comes from an unresolved V gene, and the cause of the rest is unknown. For V, J and clone size, that table is used; D and trimming come from the DNA. The sample table holds some 120,000 clones, of which about nine tenths were seen once. Of the sample, about 1.4% is held by the ten largest clones.

The rearranged segments are TRBV7-2 and TRBJ2-1; 9 nucleotides in the junction match TRBD2. Material for sequencing was PBMCs. This TCR was sampled from a man in his thirties or forties in good health and CMV-seronegative. The DNA is as follows: TGTGCCAGCAGCTTTAGCGGGAGCTCCTACAATGAGCAGTTCTTC. Translated, it reads CASSFSGSSYNEQFF.